This T cell receptor (beta chain) is drawn from a study of immune heterogeneity within non-small cell lung tumors. The authors used around 640 ng of bulk tumor genomic DNA per sample as template. Biopsy collection occurred during surgery, with several far-apart biopsies per primary tumor. Patients underwent curative surgery for untreated, newly diagnosed non-small cell lung cancer. Multiplex PCR was performed with 32 V and 13 J primers, and it amplified TCR beta CDR3. One entry per CDR3 protein results from TCRdb running MiXCR on the multiplex PCR reads. Altogether some 10,000 distinct CDR3 sequences are present, 15% to 20% being singletons, with the ten largest covering around 3.8%. In its sample, this clonotype is medium-sized. Its antigen is as yet unknown. Findings and limits, study-wide: Although only moderate, the correlation of local T-cell clonality with local tumor mutational burden was significant (R roughly 0.35).

The CDR3 contains 12 residues. CDR1 is ENHRY, CDR2 SYGVKD, per germline. The V and J ends lost 6 bases and 7 bases respectively, with 10 bases between them. The TCR sequence derives from a man aged 40-50 years with non-small cell lung cancer. Sample: lung tumor tissue. The J gene is TRBJ1-3, the V gene TRBV10-3; possibly TRBD1 for D (6 bases). CDR3 DNA: TGTGCCATCAGCGGCCAGGGGAACACCATATATTTT. This gives the protein CAISGQGNTIYF.